This TCR beta chain was found in a study of regulatory T cells in long-lasting Graves disease. Whole-study context: Antithyroid drugs had been taken under 3 months by newly diagnosed Graves' patients.

Noted time point: newly diagnosed GD, antithyroid drugs for less than 3 months. TCR sequences were obtained from RNA taken from PBMCs. TCR beta libraries were built with iRepertoire HTBI primers and Arm-PCR of CDR3 regions. TCRdb reprocessed the multiplex PCR reads with MiXCR, giving one entry per CDR3 protein. This sample has 200,000 to 250,000 distinct CDR3 sequences, with around 19% found just once. Sequences were derived from peripheral blood mononuclear cells (PBMCs), sampled at new diagnosis, from a patient treated with antithyroid drugs. The TCR originated in a female donor with Graves disease.

The CDR3 region is CASSEWGTGSNQPQHF. The CDR3 DNA is TGCGCCAGCAGTGAGTGGGGGACAGGGAGCAATCAGCCCCAGCATTTT. The V gene is TRBV10-1, the J gene TRBJ1-5; 9 nucleotides align to TRBD1. The CDR3 consists of 16 residues. CDR1 and CDR2 (germline): WNHNN, SYGVQD (reference sequence). Trimming removed 1 base from V and 1 base from J; junction bases left unmatched: 2.